The 8 T cell receptor beta chains listed next were all sequenced from one sample in a study of Graves' ophthalmopathy and Graves' hyperthyroidism. The TCR beta CDR3 regions underwent amplification from RNA transcripts. The first-round RT-PCR employed HTBI primers together with the Qiagen OneStep RT-PCR kit. A multiplex PCR was then performed as the second round. TCRdb ran MiXCR on the multiplex PCR reads and lists one entry per CDR3 protein. The data show 350,000 to 400,000 distinct CDR3 sequences, approximately 20% seen once. The sample taken for sequencing was peripheral blood. Receptors originate from a young woman with Graves' ophthalmopathy.

The rearrangement uses TRBV2 and TRBJ2-7; TRBD2 matches 9 bases. Germline loops: CDR1 SNHLY, CDR2 FYNNEI. The CDR3 is 13 amino acids. J lost 6 bases, V lost 5 bases, and 5 bases had no gene match. For the CDR3, the DNA is TGTGCCAGCAGTTCCCAACTAGCGGGCGAGCAGTACTTC. It specifies CASSSQLAGEQYF.

V and J are TRBV11-3 and TRBJ1-1; D is unclear. Trimming cost V 4 bases and J 0 bases, with 24 bases left between them. The CDR3 loop spans 19 amino acids. CDR1 SGHNT and CDR2 YENEEA come from the germline V gene. CDR3 region: CASSSQLQHRGSLNTEAFF. The CDR3 DNA is TGTGCCAGCAGCTCCCAACTCCAGCATCGGGGATCATTGAACACTGAAGCTTTCTTT.

This clonotype was seen at least ten times. This chain joins TRBV7-2 and TRBJ1-5; D uncertain. Germline V gene data show CDR1 as SGHTA and CDR2 as FQGNSA. The ends were cut back, 4 bases at V and 7 bases at J, with 8 bases in the middle. The CDR3 runs 12 residues. The DNA for the CDR3 is TGTGCCAGCAGCTACCAGTCGCAGCCCCAGCATTTT. This encodes CASSYQSQPQHF. Based on the CDR3 plus reference TRBV7-2 and TRBJ1-5, the full variable domain is GAGVSQSPSNKVTEKGKDVELRCDPISGHTALYWYRQSLGQGLEFLIYFQGNSAPDKSGLPSDRFSAERTGGSVSTLTIQRTQQEDSAVYLCASSYQSQPQHFGDGTRLSIL.

In this sample, this clonotype turned up many times. This chain uses TRBV28 with TRBJ1-2; 8 bases line up with TRBD1. The germline V gene has CDR1 MDHEN and CDR2 SYDVKM. CDR3 length: 15 residues. Unmatched junction bases numbered 11, after V lost 3 bases and J lost 8 bases. The DNA for the CDR3 is TGTGCCAGCAGTTTGCCCCAGGGGGCCTCCGGGGGCTACACCTTC. Protein: CASSLPQGASGGYTF.

This clonotype was picked up many times. This sequence joins TRBV10-3 and TRBJ2-5; D is possibly TRBD1 (6 bases). V gave up 4 bases and J gave up 3 bases, with 6 bases separating them. Looked up from germline, CDR1 is ENHRY and CDR2 is SYGVKD. The length of the CDR3 is 12 residues. CDR3 in amino acids: CAISGTEETQYF. Written as DNA, the CDR3 is TGTGCCATCAGTGGGACAGAAGAGACCCAGTACTTC.

This clonotype was seen ten or more times. This chain links TRBV5-1 with TRBJ1-1; D possibly corresponds to TRBD1 (6 bases). The CDR3 covers 15 residues. Germline CDR1 and CDR2: SGHRS and YFSETQ. V lost 4 bases to trimming and J lost 0 bases, with 13 bases between them. Here the CDR3 DNA reads TGCGCCAGCAGCACCGGACAGACTATGAACACTGAAGCTTTCTTT. Translation: CASSTGQTMNTEAFF.

The rearrangement links TRBV2 to TRBJ2-7; TRBD2 matches 12 bases. CDR1 and CDR2 from the germline V gene are SNHLY and FYNNEI. The CDR3 runs to 14 residues. V trimming: 4 bases; J trimming: 6 bases; junction bases outside the gene matches: 4. DNA for the CDR3: TGTGCCAGCAGTGCGCTAGCGGGAGGGAGCGAGCAGTACTTC. Protein sequence: CASSALAGGSEQYF. Together with reference TRBV2 and TRBJ2-7, the CDR3 gives the full variable domain: EPEVTQTPSHQVTQMGQEVILRCVPISNHLYFYWYRQILGQKVEFLVSFYNNEISEKSEIFDDQFSVERPDGSNFTLKIRSTKLEDSAMYFCASSALAGGSEQYFGPGTRLTVT.

V gene TRBV6-2 or TRBV6-3 combines with J gene TRBJ1-2, with D perhaps matching TRBD1 (6 bases). Looked up from germline, CDR1 is MNHEY and CDR2 is SVGEGT. The length of the CDR3 is 14 residues. Trimming left V 7 bases short and J 3 bases short, with 15 bases between. CDR3 loop: CASNGQRQYYGYTF. The CDR3 coding sequence is TGTGCCAGCAACGGACAGAGACAATACTATGGCTACACCTTC.